These T cell receptor beta chains were read from a single sample in a study of blood T cell repertoires in COVID-19. Sequencing was performed with immunoSEQ multiplex PCR; in TCRdb, only in-frame clones are kept and a portion is missing. The data show fewer than 400,000 clones, with around 85% seen just once and under 4% held by the top ten. Sequenced material: peripheral blood. The receptors were gathered from a woman aged 18 to 35 with acute or convalescent COVID-19. The conserved cysteine and the conserved F or W are not part of the CDR3 here.

V	CDR3
TRBV5-1	ASSTGLAGSVETQY
TRBV19	ASRGAGGRNEQF
TRBV6-1	ASSDRDRARQPQH
TRBV7-2	ASSLGGGYTGELF
TRBV3-1/TRBV3-2	ASTQLGPTYNEQF
TRBV7-2	ASSSGLAGLGMYEQY
TRBV4-1	ASSQEKDRGRTDTQY
TRBV14	ASSPNSHTQY
TRBV30	AWSTQVSTNEKLF
TRBV12-3/TRBV12-4	ASSLTGLITQY
TRBV30	AWMGQENTEAF
TRBV7-2	ASSLGQAGDYGYT
TRBV30	AWSLGHGYT
TRBV9	ASRDSGASGELF
TRBV7-6	ASSLGREGTEAF
TRBV24-1	ATSDPGLEQF
TRBV2	ASSALPQETQY
TRBV5-1	ASSLFLANTGELF
TRBV4-2	ASHDSGELF
TRBV29-1	STEQGEGGYT
TRBV9	ASSVGQARPYNEQF
TRBV5-8	ASSFEPTGYGYT
TRBV9	ASSALGTGGPQETQY
TRBV2	ANGLASDEQF
TRBV2	ASSGQGANGYT
TRBV2	ASSESRLAGGDTQY
TRBV6-6	ASSYAQDQPQH
TRBV6-1	ASSETPRGGHEQF
TRBV27	ASSLAGNYGYT
TRBV28	ASSYSPQGTDTQY
TRBV10-3	AISEWGEDGYT
TRBV2	ASDRDSYEQY
TRBV19	ASSIGGTGDLNQPQH
TRBV7-3	ASSPTPGTELNEQF
TRBV19	ASSIKTGPSTKNQPQH
TRBV7-9	ASSEAGGAGRNTEAF
TRBV5-1	ASSRPGGASYEQY
TRBV7-8	ASSLAGDRSYNEQF
TRBV12-5	ASGLYGEVHEQF
TRBV7-6	ASSADQGYEQY
TRBV5-1	ASSLEPGGYGYT
TRBV4-1	ASSQDIRVTYNEQF
TRBV5-1	ASSLTGDRSSGNTIY
TRBV4-1	ASSQDRELMNTEAF
TRBV11-2	ASRLRGSTNTEAF
TRBV7-8	ASSLFNRDSLLRRETQY
TRBV19	ASSIGQGFEQY
TRBV28	ASRLAPVSNQPQH